A single T cell receptor beta chain is shown here with its context. Generated by immunoSEQ multiplex PCR, the TCRdb table keeps only in-frame clones and is missing some. The sample records about 80,000 clones, under 95% being singletons. This sample stems from a study of brain T cells in children with intractable seizures. V shed 6 bases and J shed 8 bases, with 19 bases lying between them. Germline V lookup: CDR1 SEHNR, CDR2 FQNEAQ (reference sequence). The CDR3 totals 14 residues. The sequence derives from a girl aged 2-10 years with Rasmussen encephalitis and intractable seizures. Sequenced here: peripheral blood, sampled at surgery. This chain connects TRBV7-9 to TRBJ1-1; TRBD1 is a possible D gene (5 bases). In DNA, the CDR3 is TGTGCCAGCAGAAACGGGGGGAGGAATAGCGAAGCTTTCTTT. Protein: CASRNGGRNSEAFF.